Sequencing of this T cell receptor (beta chain) was carried out in a study of identical twins. This clonotype was seen at least ten times. TCRdb re-derived calls from the 5' RACE reads in MiXCR, one entry per CDR3 protein. The table records around 340,000 distinct CDR3 sequences, around 9.7% of them present only once. The ends lost 2 bases at V and 4 bases at J; junction bases unmatched: 6. The CDR3 loop spans 15 amino acids. The sequenced sample was naive T cells sorted from blood. The clonotype comes from a woman in her 50s in good health. The rearrangement joins TRBV12-3 or TRBV12-4 to TRBJ2-5; 8 nucleotides agree with TRBD2. The chain's CDR3 is CASSLSGGGLETQYF. Written as DNA, the CDR3 is TGTGCCAGCAGTTTATCGGGAGGGGGATTAGAGACCCAGTACTTC.